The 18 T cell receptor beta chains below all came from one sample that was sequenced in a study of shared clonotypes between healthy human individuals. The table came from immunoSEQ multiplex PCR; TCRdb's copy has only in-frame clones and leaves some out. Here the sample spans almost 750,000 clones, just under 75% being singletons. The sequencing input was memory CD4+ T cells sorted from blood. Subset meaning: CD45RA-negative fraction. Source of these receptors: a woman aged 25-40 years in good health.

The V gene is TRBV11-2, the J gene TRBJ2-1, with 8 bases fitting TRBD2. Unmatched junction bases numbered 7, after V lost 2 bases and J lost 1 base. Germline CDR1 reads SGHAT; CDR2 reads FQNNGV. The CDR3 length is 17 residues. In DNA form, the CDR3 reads TGTGCCAGCAGCTTATTGAGCGGGAGTGGGTCCTACAATGAGCAGTTCTTC. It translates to CASSLLSGSGSYNEQFF.

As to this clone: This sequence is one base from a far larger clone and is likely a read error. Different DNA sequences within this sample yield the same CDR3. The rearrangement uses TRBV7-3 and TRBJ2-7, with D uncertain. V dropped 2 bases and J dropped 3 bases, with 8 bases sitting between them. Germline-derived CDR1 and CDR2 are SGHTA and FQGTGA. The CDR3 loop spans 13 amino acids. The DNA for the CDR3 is TGTGCCAGCAGCTTAGGCGTGGGCTACGAGCAGTACTTC. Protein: CASSLGVGYEQYF.

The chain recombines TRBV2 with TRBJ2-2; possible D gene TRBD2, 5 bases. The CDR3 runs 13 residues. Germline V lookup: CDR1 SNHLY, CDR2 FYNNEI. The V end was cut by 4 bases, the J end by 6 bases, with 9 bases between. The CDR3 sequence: CASSVKRAGELFF. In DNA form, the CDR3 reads TGTGCCAGCAGTGTCAAGAGGGCCGGGGAGCTGTTTTTT.

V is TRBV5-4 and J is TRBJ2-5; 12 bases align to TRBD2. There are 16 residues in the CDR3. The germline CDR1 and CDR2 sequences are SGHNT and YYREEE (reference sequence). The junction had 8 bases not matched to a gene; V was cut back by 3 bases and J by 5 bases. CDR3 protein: CASSSLAGGPGETQYF. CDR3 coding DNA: TGTGCCAGCAGCTCCCTAGCGGGAGGGCCCGGGGAGACCCAGTACTTC. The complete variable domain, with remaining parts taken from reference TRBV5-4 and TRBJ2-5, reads ETGVTQSPTHLIKTRGQQVTLRCSSQSGHNTVSWYQQALGQGPQFIFQYYREEENGRGNFPPRFSGLQFPNYSSELNVNALELDDSALYLCASSSLAGGPGETQYFGPGTRLLVL.

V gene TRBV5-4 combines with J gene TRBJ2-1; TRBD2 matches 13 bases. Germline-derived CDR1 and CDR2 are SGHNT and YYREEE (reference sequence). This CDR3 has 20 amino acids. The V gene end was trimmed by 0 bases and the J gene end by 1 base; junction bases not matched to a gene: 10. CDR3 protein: CASSLGGRTSGSLSYNEQFF. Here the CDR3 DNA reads TGTGCCAGCAGCTTGGGGGGCCGGACTAGCGGGAGTCTATCCTACAATGAGCAGTTCTTC.

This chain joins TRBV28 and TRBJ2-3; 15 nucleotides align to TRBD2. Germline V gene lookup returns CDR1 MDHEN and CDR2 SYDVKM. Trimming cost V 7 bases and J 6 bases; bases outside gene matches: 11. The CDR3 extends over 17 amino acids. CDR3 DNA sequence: TGTGCCAGCACCACTACGGGACTAGCGGGAGGTGGGGATACGCAGTATTTT. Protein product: CASTTTGLAGGGDTQYF.

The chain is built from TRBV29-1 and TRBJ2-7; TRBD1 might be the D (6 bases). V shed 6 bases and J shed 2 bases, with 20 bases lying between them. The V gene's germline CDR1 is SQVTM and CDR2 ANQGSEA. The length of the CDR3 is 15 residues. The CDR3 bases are TGCAGCGTGGGGGATCCGGGACACCACCCCTACGAGCAGTACTTC. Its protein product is CSVGDPGHHPYEQYF.

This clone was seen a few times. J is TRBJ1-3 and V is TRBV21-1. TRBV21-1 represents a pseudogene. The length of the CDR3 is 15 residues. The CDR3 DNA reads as TGTGCCCTTACCCTCGGGGGGAGGACTGGAAACACCATATATTTT. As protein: CALTLGGRTGNTIYF.

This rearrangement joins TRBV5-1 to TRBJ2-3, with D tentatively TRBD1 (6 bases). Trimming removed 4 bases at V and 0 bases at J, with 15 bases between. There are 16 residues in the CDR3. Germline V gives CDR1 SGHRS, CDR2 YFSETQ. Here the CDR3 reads CASSLSRTASTDTQYF. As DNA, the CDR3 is TGCGCCAGCAGCCTCAGCAGGACAGCTAGCACAGATACGCAGTATTTT.

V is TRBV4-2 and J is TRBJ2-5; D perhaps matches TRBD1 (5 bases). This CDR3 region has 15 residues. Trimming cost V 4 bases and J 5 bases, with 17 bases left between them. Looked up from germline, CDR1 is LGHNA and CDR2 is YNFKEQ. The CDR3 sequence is CASSLSWRKGETQYF. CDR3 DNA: TGTGCCAGCAGCCTTTCGTGGCGGAAGGGGGAGACCCAGTACTTC.

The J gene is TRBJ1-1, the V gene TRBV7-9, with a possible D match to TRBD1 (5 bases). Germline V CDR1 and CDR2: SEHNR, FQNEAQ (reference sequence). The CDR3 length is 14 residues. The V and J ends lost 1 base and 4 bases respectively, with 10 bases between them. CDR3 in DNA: TGTGCCAGCAGCTTAGGAGTCAGGGCCACTGAAGCTTTCTTT. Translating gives CASSLGVRATEAFF.

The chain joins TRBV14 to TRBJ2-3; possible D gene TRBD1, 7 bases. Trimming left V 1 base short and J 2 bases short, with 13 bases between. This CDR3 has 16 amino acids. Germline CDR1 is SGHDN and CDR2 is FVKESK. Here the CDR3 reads CASSQARGTDTDTQYF. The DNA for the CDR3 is TGTGCCAGCAGCCAAGCCCGCGGGACAGACACAGATACGCAGTATTTT.

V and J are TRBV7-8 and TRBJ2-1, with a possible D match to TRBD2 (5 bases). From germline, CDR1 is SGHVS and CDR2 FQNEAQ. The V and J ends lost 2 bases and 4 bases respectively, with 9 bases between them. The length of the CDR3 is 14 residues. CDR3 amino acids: CASSLQAVYNEQFF. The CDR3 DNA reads TGTGCCAGCAGCTTACAAGCGGTTTACAATGAGCAGTTCTTC.

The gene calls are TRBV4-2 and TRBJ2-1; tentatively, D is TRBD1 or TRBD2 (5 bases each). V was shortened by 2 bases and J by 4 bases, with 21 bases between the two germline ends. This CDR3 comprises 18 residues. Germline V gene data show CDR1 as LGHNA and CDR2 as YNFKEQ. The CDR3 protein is CASSQRAPGPEGYNEQFF. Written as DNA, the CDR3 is TGTGCCAGCAGCCAAAGGGCTCCGGGACCAGAGGGGTACAATGAGCAGTTCTTC.

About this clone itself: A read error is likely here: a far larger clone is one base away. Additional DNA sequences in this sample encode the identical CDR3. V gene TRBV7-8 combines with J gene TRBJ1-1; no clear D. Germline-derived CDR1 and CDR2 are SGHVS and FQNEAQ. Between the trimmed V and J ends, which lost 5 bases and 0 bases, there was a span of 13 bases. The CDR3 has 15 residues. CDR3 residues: CASSTVGRMNTEAFF. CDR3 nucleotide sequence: TGTGCCAGCAGCACCGTCGGAAGGATGAACACTGAAGCTTTCTTT. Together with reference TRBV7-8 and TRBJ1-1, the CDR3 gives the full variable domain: GAGVSQSPRYKVAKRGQDVALRCDPISGHVSLFWYQQALGQGPEFLTYFQNEAQLDKSGLPSDRFFAERPEGSVSTLKIQRTQQEDSAVYLCASSTVGRMNTEAFFGQGTRLTVV.

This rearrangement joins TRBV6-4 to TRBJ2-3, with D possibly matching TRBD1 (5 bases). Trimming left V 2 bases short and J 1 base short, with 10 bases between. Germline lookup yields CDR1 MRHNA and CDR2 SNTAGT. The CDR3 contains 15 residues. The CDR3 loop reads CASSDILGGTDTQYF. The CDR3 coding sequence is TGTGCCAGCAGTGACATCCTAGGGGGCACAGATACGCAGTATTTT.

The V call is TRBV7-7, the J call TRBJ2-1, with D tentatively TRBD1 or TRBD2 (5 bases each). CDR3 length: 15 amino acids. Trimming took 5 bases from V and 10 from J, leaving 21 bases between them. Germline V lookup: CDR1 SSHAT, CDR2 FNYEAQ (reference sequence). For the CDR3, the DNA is TGTGCCAGCAGCCCCCTAGGGGACGGGCCGGGGGAGCAGTTCTTC. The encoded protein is CASSPLGDGPGEQFF.

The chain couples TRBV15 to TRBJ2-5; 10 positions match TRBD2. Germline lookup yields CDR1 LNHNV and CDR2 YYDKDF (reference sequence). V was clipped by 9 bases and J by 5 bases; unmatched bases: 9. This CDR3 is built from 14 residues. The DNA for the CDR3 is TGTGCCACTGGTTCAGCGGGAGGGACTGAGACCCAGTACTTC. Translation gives CATGSAGGTETQYF.